The 9 T cell receptor beta chains listed next were all sequenced from one sample in a study of blood T cells in healthy people across ages. A J-beta primer mix and a sample-barcoded 5' primer were used in a second PCR of about 7 to 12 cycles. TCRdb re-called the 5' RACE reads with MiXCR, one entry per CDR3 protein. Of hundreds of thousands of distinct CDR3 sequences in the sample, about 32% are singletons; the top ten hold 15%. The source material was blood. All receptors derive from a woman aged 80 or over in good health.

This clonotype was detected once. The junction departs from the called germline gene at one end, perhaps through a read error. The chain joins TRBV20-1 to TRBJ2-3; 10 positions match TRBD2. The CDR3 loop spans 15 amino acids. In germline, CDR1 is DFQATT, CDR2 SNEGSKA (reference sequence). CDR3 sequence (DNA): TGCAGCGCTAGCCCAGCGGGGGGGCTTACAGATACGCAGTATTTT. As protein: CSASPAGGLTDTQYF.

The sample holds many counts of this clonotype. V and J are TRBV5-1 and TRBJ2-7; D assignment may be TRBD1 or TRBD2 (5 bases each). Trimming removed 4 bases at V and 0 bases at J, with 14 bases between. In germline, CDR1 is SGHRS, CDR2 YFSETQ. This CDR3 spans 15 amino acids. CDR3 loop: CASSISPGTSYEQYF. The CDR3 DNA reads as TGCGCCAGCAGCATATCTCCAGGGACCTCCTACGAGCAGTACTTC.

V and J are TRBV7-2 and TRBJ2-7, with D tentatively TRBD1 (5 bases). The DNA end is more similar to TRBJ2-5, so the J call may be wrong. This CDR3 contains 15 residues. Germline lookup yields CDR1 SGHTA and CDR2 FQGNSA. The CDR3 reads CASSLTRQGGETQYF. The CDR3 nucleotides are TGTGCCAGCAGCTTAACGAGGCAGGGTGGAGAGACCCAGTACTTC.

CDR3 DNA sequence: TGTGCCAGCAGCTACCTCGCGGGTAAGAACAATGAGCAGTTCTTC. Translating gives CASSYLAGKNNEQFF. The rearrangement uses TRBV7-9 and TRBJ2-1, with D possibly being TRBD2 (5 bases). V lost 4 bases, J lost 5 bases, and 15 bases lay in between. Germline CDR1 is SEHNR and CDR2 is FQNEAQ (reference sequence). This CDR3 contains 15 residues.

In this sample, this clonotype turned up many times. V and J are TRBV30 and TRBJ1-1, with no clear D. The CDR3 runs to 13 residues. Deletions cut 0 bases from V and 1 base from J, with 6 bases between. CDR1 and CDR2 from the germline V gene are GTSNPN and SVGIG (reference sequence). The DNA of the CDR3 is TGTGCCTGGAGTGTACTTAAGAACACTGAAGCTTTCTTT. Its translation: CAWSVLKNTEAFF.

This clonotype was recorded many times. J is TRBJ1-5 and V is TRBV9; the D gene is possibly TRBD1 (5 bases). The V end was cut by 4 bases, the J end by 6 bases, with 8 bases between. Germline CDR1 reads SGDLS; CDR2 reads YYNGEE. The CDR3 extends over 12 amino acids. Written as DNA, the CDR3 is TGTGCCAGCAGCTCCGGGGGTCAGCCCCAGCATTTT. Encoded protein: CASSSGGQPQHF.

This clonotype occurred a few times. This sequence joins TRBV7-3 and TRBJ2-5; 7 positions match TRBD2. V was clipped by 4 bases and J by 1 base; unmatched bases: 6. This CDR3 spans 15 amino acids. Looked up from germline, CDR1 is SGHTA and CDR2 is FQGTGA. CDR3 DNA: TGTGCCAGCAGCTCGGGGGGACGGGCCCAAGAGACCCAGTACTTC. Encoded protein: CASSSGGRAQETQYF.

The chain links TRBV4-2 to TRBJ2-3; D is possibly TRBD1 or TRBD2 (6 bases each). The V gene lost 0 bases and the J gene lost 1 base, with 11 bases spanning the gap. CDR1 is LGHNA, CDR2 YNFKEQ, per germline. CDR3 length: 16 residues. CDR3 bases: TGTGCCAGCAGCCAAGAGTTCGGGGGCGGCACAGATACGCAGTATTTT. Amino acids: CASSQEFGGGTDTQYF.

Note on this clonotype: A read error may explain this, as a much larger clone is one base away. This rearrangement joins TRBV6-2 or TRBV6-3 to TRBJ2-3, with D tentatively TRBD2 (7 bases). The CDR3 consists of 15 residues. Germline CDR1 reads MNHEY; CDR2 reads SVGEGT. The CDR3 DNA is TGTGTCAGCAGCCTGAGGGGGGGGCCCCCAGATACGCAGTATTTT. This gives the protein CVSSLRGGPPDTQYF.